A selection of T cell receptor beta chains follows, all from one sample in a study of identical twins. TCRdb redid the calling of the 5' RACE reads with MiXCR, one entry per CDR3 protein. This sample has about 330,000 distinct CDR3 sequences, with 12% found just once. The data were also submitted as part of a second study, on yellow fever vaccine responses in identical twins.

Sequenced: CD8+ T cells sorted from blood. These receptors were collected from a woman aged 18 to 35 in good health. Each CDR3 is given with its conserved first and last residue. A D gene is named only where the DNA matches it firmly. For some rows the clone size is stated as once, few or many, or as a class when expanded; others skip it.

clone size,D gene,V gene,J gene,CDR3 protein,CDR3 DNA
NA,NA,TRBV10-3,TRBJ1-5,CAISDPREGQPQHF,TGTGCCATCAGTGACCCTCGGGAGGGGCAGCCCCAGCATTTT
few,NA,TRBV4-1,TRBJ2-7,CASSQDGGGATYEQYF,TGCGCCAGCAGCCAAGATGGAGGAGGAGCGACCTACGAGCAGTACTTC
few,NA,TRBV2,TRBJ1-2,CASSQGHYGYTF,TGTGCCAGCAGTCAGGGTCACTATGGCTACACCTTC
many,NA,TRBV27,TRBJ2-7,CASRHSGDEQYF,TGTGCCAGCCGTCACTCGGGGGACGAGCAGTACTTC
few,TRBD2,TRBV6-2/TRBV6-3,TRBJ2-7,CASSYGGRTTYEQYF,TGTGCCAGCAGTTACGGCGGGAGAACTACCTACGAGCAGTACTTC
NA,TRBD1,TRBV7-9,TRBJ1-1,CASSYGTGTTFF,TGTGCCAGCAGCTATGGGACAGGGACAACTTTCTTT
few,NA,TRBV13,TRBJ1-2,CASSLENTLLNGDGGNYGYTF,TGTGCCAGCAGCTTGGAGAACACCCTGCTTAACGGGGACGGGGGTAACTATGGCTACACCTTC
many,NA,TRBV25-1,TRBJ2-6,CASSETARHSGPTNVLTF,TGTGCCAGCAGTGAAACAGCCCGACACTCTGGGCCAACCAACGTCCTGACTTTC
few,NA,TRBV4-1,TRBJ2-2,CASSHPVGVDTGELFF,TGCGCCAGCAGCCACCCGGTTGGGGTCGACACCGGGGAGCTGTTTTTT
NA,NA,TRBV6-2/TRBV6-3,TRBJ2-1,CASSYPRTGRVVGDEQFF,TGTGCCAGCAGTTACCCGAGGACAGGGAGGGTGGTTGGCGATGAGCAGTTCTTC
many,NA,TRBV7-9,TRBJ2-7,CASSLPIQDTYEQYF,TGTGCCAGCAGCTTACCGATACAGGACACCTACGAGCAGTACTTC
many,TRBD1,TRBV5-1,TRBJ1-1,CASSLGTGMNTEAFF,TGCGCCAGCAGCTTGGGGACAGGGATGAACACTGAAGCTTTCTTT
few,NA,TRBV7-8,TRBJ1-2,CASSLATVAGGGYTF,TGTGCCAGCAGCTTAGCGACAGTCGCCGGGGGAGGCTACACCTTC
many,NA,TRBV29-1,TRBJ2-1,CSVETGKDRYNEQFF,TGCAGCGTTGAGACGGGGAAGGACCGGTACAATGAGCAGTTCTTC
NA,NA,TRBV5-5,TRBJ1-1,CASSPTTGPMNTEAFF,TGTGCCAGCAGCCCTACAACAGGTCCCATGAACACTGAAGCTTTCTTT
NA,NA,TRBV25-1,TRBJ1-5,CASSEYSRNQPQHF,TGTGCCAGCAGTGAATATAGTAGAAATCAGCCCCAGCATTTT
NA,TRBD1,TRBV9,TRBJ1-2,CASSTGTGGFYGYTF,TGTGCCAGCAGCACCGGGACAGGGGGCTTCTATGGCTACACCTTC
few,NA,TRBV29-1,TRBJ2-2,CSVVRGGELFF,TGCAGCGTTGTAAGGGGAGGGGAGCTGTTTTTT
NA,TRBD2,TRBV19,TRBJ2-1,CASSFTSGRALDEQFF,TGTGCCAGTAGTTTCACGAGCGGGAGGGCCTTGGATGAGCAGTTCTTC
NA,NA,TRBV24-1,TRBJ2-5,CATSEGVDSVFLGKDMYF,TGTGCCACCAGTGAGGGCGTTGATAGTGTTTTTCTCGGGAAGGACATGTACTTC
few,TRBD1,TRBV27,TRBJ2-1,CASSLSRQGEQFF,TGTGCCAGCAGTTTATCGAGACAGGGGGAGCAGTTCTTC
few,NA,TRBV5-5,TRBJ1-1,CASSERPTSDPEAFF,TGTGCCAGCAGCGAGAGACCTACATCGGATCCTGAAGCTTTCTTT
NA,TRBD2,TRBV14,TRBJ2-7,CASSQEVGIAGLSYEQYF,TGTGCCAGCAGCCAAGAAGTGGGGATAGCGGGTCTATCCTACGAGCAGTACTTC
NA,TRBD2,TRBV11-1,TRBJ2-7,CASSGGRTESYEQYF,TGTGCCAGCAGCGGCGGGAGGACAGAATCCTACGAGCAGTACTTC
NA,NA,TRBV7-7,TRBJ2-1,CASSPEVGGRNEQFF,TGTGCCAGCAGCCCAGAGGTCGGGGGAAGGAATGAGCAGTTCTTC
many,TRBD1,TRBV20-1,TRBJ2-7,CSARDGPGQVEYEQYF,TGCAGTGCTAGAGATGGACCGGGACAGGTAGAATACGAGCAGTACTTC
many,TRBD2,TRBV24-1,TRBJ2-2,CATSDVAGENTGELFF,TGTGCCACCAGTGATGTAGCGGGGGAAAACACCGGGGAGCTGTTTTTT
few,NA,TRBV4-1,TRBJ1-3,CASSSQINTIYF,TGCGCCAGCAGCTCCCAGATAAACACCATATATTTT
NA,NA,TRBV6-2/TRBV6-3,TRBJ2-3,CASRQIGDTQYF,TGTGCCAGCAGGCAAATTGGAGATACGCAGTATTTT
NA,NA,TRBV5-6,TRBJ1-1,CASSLSSSELGLTTEAFF,TGTGCCAGCAGCTTGTCTAGTTCAGAACTCGGCTTGACCACTGAAGCTTTCTTT
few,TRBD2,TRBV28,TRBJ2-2,CASSLPGRVTGELFF,TGTGCCAGCAGTTTACCCGGGAGGGTCACCGGGGAGCTGTTTTTT
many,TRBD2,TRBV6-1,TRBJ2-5,CASSGLAGAEEETQYF,TGTGCCAGCTCCGGACTAGCGGGGGCGGAAGAAGAGACCCAGTACTTC
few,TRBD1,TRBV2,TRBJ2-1,CASSETGGGGSYNEQFF,TGTGCCAGCAGTGAAACAGGGGGAGGCGGATCCTACAATGAGCAGTTCTTC
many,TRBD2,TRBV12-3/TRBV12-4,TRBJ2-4,CASTPGLAGRGDIQYF,TGTGCCAGCACCCCGGGACTAGCGGGGAGGGGTGACATTCAGTACTTC
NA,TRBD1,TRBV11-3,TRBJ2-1,CASSAGQGGNEQFF,TGTGCCAGCAGCGCGGGACAGGGCGGCAATGAGCAGTTCTTC
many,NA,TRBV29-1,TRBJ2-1,CSVDLGYNEQFF,TGCAGCGTTGATTTGGGATACAATGAGCAGTTCTTC
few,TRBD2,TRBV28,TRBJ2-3,CASSSIQTSGSTDTQYF,TGTGCCAGCAGTTCGATCCAGACTAGCGGGAGCACAGATACGCAGTATTTT
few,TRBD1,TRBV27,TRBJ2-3,CASSLDRVRDTQYF,TGTGCCAGCAGTCTAGACAGGGTTCGAGATACGCAGTATTTT
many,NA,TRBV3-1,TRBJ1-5,CASSQDGGLDQPQHF,TGTGCCAGCAGCCAAGATGGGGGTCTTGATCAGCCCCAGCATTTT
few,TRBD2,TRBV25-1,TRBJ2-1,CASTVAGYNEQFF,TGTGCCAGCACAGTAGCGGGATACAATGAGCAGTTCTTC
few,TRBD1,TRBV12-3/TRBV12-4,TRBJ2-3,CASSDRDRATDTQYF,TGTGCCAGCAGTGACCGGGACAGGGCCACAGATACGCAGTATTTT
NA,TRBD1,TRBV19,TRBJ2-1,CASSKRDSPYNEQFF,TGTGCCAGTAGTAAACGGGACAGCCCATACAATGAGCAGTTCTTC
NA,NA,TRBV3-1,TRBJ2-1,CASSPSPGVTREQFF,TGTGCCAGCAGCCCCAGCCCGGGGGTAACACGGGAGCAGTTCTTC
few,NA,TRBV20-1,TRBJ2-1,CSAPGREFAYNEQFF,TGCAGTGCCCCCGGTCGGGAGTTCGCCTACAATGAGCAGTTCTTC
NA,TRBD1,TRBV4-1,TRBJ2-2,CASSQATGGTGELFF,TGCGCCAGCAGCCAGGCCACAGGGGGGACCGGGGAGCTGTTTTTT
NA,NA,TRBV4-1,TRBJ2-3,CASSPPGRRWGSDTQYF,TGCGCCAGCAGCCCCCCCGGGCGGCGGTGGGGGTCAGATACGCAGTATTTT